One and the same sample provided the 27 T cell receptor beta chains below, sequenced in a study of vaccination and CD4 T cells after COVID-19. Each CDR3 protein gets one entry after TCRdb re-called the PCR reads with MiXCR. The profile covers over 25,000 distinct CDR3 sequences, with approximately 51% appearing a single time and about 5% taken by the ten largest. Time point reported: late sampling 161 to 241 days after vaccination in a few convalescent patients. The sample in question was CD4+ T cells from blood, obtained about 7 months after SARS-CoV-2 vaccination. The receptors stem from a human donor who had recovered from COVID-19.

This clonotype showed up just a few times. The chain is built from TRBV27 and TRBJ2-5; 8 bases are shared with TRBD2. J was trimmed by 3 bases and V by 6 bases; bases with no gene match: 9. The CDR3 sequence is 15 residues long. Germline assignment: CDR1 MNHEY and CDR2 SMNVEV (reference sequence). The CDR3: CASRGAGVGEETQYF. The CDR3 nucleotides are TGTGCCAGCAGGGGAGCGGGAGTAGGAGAAGAGACCCAGTACTTC.

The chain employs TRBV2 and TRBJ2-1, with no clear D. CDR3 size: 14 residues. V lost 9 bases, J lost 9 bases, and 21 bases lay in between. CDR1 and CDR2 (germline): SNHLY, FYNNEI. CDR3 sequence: CASSKDAAPPEQFF. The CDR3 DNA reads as TGTGCCAGTAGTAAGGACGCCGCGCCCCCTGAGCAGTTCTTC. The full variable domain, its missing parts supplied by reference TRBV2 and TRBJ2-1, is EPEVTQTPSHQVTQMGQEVILRCVPISNHLYFYWYRQILGQKVEFLVSFYNNEISEKSEIFDDQFSVERPDGSNFTLKIRSTKLEDSAMYFCASSKDAAPPEQFFGPGTRLTVL.

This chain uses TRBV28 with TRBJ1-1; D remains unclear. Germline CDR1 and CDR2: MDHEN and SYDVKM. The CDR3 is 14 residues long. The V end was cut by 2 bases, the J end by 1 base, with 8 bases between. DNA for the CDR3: TGTGCCAGCAGTTTAGTACAGCAGAACACTGAAGCTTTCTTT. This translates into CASSLVQQNTEAFF.

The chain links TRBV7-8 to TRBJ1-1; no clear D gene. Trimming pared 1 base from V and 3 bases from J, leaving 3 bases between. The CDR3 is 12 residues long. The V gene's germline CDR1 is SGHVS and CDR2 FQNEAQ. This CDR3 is CASSLVDTEAFF. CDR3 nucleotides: TGTGCCAGCAGCTTAGTGGACACTGAAGCTTTCTTT.

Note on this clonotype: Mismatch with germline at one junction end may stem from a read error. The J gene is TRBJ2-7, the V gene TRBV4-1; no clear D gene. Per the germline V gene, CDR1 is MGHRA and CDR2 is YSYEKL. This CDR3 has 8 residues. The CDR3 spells CASSPSNF. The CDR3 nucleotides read TGCGCCAGCAGCCCCTCCAACTTC.

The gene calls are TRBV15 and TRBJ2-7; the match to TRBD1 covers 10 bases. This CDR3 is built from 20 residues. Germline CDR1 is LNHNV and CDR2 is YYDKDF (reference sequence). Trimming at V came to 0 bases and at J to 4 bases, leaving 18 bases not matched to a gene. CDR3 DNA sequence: TGTGCCACCAGCAGAGATCGAGACAGGGGGCTCGAACAAGCACCATACGAGCAGTACTTC. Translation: CATSRDRDRGLEQAPYEQYF.

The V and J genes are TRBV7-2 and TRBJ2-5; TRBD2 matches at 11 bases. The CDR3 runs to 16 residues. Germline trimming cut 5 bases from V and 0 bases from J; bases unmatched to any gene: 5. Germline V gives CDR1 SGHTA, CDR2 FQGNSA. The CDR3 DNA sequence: TGTGCCAGCAGCGCCCGGACTAGCGGGTACCAAGAGACCCAGTACTTC. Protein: CASSARTSGYQETQYF.

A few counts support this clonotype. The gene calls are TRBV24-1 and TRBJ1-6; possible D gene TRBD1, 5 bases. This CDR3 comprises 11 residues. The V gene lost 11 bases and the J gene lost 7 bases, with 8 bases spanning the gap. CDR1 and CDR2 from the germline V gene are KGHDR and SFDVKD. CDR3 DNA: TGTGCCAGATCAGGGAATTCACCCCTCCACTTT. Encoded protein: CARSGNSPLHF.

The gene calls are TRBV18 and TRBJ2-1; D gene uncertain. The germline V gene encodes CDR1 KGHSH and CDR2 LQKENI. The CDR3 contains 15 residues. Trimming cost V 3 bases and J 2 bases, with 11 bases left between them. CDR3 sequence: CASSPFWQAYNEQFF. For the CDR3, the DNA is TGTGCCAGCTCACCCTTCTGGCAGGCCTACAATGAGCAGTTCTTC.

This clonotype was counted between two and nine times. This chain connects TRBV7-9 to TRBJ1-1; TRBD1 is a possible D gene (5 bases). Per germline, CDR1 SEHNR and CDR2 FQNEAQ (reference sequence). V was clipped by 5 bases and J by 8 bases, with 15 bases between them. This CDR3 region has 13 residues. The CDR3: CASSRPWRGEAFF. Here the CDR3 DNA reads TGTGCCAGCAGCCGCCCGTGGAGGGGCGAAGCTTTCTTT.

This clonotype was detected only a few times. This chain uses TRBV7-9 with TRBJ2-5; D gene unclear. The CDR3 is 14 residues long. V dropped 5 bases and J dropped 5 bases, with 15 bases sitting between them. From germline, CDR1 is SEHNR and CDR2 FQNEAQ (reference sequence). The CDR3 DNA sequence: TGTGCCAGCAGCCTGGGTCCAAATGGGGAGACCCAGTACTTC. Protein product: CASSLGPNGETQYF.

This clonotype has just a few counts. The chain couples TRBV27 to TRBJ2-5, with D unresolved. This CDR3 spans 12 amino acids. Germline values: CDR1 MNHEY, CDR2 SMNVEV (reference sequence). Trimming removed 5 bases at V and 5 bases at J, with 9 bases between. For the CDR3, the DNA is TGTGCCAGCAGTCTTACTGGGGAGACCCAGTACTTC. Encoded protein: CASSLTGETQYF.

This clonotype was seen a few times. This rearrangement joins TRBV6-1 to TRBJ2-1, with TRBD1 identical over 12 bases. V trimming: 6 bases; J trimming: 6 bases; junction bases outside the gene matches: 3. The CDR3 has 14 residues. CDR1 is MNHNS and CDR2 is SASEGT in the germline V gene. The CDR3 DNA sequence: TGTGCCAGCAGCGGGGACAGGGGGCGCAATGAGCAGTTCTTC. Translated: CASSGDRGRNEQFF.

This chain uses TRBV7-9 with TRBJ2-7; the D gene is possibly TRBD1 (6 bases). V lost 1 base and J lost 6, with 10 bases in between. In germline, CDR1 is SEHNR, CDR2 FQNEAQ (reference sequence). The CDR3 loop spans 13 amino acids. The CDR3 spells CASSLGGLVEQYF. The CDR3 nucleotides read TGTGCCAGCAGCTTAGGGGGGCTTGTCGAGCAGTACTTC.

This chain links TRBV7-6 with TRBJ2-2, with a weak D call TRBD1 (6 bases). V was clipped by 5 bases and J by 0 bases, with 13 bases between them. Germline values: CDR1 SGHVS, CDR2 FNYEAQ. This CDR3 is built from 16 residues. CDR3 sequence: CASSLRTDSNTGELFF. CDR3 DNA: TGTGCCAGCAGCCTACGGACAGATTCGAACACCGGGGAGCTGTTTTTT.

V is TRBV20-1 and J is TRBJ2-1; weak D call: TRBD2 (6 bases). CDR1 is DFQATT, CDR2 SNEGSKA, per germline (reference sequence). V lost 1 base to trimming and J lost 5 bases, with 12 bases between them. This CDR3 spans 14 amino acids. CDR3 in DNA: TGCAGTGCTAGAGGGGGCGGGACTCACAATGAGCAGTTCTTC. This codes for CSARGGGTHNEQFF.

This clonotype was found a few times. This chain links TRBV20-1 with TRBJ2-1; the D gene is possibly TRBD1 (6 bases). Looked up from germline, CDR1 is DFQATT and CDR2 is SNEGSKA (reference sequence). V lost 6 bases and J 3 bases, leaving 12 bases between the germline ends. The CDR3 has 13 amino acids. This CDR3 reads CSAKGQSYNEQFF. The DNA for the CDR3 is TGCAGTGCCAAGGGACAAAGCTACAATGAGCAGTTCTTC.

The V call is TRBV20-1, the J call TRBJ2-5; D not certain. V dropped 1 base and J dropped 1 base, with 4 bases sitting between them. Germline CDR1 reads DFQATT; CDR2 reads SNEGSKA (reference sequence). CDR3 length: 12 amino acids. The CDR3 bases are TGCAGTGCTAGAGTAGTCCAAGAGACCCAGTACTTC. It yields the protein CSARVVQETQYF.

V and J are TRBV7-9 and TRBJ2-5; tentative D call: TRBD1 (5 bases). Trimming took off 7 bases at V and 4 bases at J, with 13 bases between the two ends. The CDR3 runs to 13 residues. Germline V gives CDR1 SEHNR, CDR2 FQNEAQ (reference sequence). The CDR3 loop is CASTWGRGETQYF. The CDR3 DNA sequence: TGTGCCAGCACCTGGGGTAGGGGAGAGACCCAGTACTTC.

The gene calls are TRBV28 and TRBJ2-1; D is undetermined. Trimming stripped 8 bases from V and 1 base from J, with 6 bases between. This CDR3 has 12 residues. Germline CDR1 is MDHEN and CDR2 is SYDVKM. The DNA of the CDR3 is TGTGCCAGCGCTTCGTCCTACAATGAGCAGTTCTTC. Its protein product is CASASSYNEQFF.

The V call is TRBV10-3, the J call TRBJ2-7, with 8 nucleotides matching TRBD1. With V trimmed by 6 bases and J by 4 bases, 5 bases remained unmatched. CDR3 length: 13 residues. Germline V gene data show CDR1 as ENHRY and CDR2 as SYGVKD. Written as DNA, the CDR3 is TGTGCCATCAGACAACAGGGGGTGTACGAGCAGTACTTC. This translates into CAIRQQGVYEQYF.

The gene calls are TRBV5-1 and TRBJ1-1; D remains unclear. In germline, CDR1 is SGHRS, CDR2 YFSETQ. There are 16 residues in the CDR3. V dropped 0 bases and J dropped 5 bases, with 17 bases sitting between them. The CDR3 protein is CASSLAGLVSGTEAFF. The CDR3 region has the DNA TGCGCCAGCAGCTTGGCCGGCCTGGTCTCGGGGACTGAAGCTTTCTTT.

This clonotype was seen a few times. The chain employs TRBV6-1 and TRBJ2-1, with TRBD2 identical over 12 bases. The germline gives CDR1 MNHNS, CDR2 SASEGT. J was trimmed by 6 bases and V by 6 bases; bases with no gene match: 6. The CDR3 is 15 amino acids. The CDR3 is CASSRGLAGSNEQFF. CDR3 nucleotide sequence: TGTGCCAGCAGCCGCGGACTAGCGGGATCCAATGAGCAGTTCTTC.

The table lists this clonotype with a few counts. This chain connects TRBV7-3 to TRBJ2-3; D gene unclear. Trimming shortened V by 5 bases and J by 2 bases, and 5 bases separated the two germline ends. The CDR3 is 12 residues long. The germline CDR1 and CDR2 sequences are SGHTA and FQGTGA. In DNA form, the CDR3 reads TGTGCCAGCAGCCCAGACACAGATACGCAGTATTTT. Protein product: CASSPDTDTQYF.

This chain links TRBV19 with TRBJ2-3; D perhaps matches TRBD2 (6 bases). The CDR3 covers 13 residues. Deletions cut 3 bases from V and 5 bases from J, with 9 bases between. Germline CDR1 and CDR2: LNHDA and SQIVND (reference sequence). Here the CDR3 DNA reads TGTGCCAGTAGTATGGGACTTATAGATACGCAGTATTTT. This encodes CASSMGLIDTQYF. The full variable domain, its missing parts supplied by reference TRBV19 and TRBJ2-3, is DGGITQSPKYLFRKEGQNVTLSCEQNLNHDAMYWYRQDPGQGLRLIYYSQIVNDFQKGDIAEGYSVSREKKESFPLTVTSAQKNPTAFYLCASSMGLIDTQYFGPGTRLTVL.

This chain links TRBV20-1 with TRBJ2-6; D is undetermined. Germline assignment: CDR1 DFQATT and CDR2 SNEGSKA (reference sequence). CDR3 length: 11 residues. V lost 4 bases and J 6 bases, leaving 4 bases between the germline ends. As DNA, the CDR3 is TGCAGTGCTACTTCGGCCAACGTCCTGACTTTC. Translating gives CSATSANVLTF.

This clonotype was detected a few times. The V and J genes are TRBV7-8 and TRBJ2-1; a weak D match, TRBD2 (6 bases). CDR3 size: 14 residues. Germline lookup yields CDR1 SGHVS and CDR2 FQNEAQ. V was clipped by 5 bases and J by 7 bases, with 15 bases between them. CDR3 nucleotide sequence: TGTGCCAGCAGCACGACTAGGTTGGGGAATGAGCAGTTCTTC. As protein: CASSTTRLGNEQFF.